This TCR beta chain was sequenced in a study of beta chain features in type 1 diabetes. Study at large: Over all samples combined, about 100,000,000 sorted cells were examined. Points from the study as a whole: The question of HLA type influencing TCRB rearrangement was one that remained unresolved here.

A few counts support this clone. Its antigen is still unknown. Expressed TCRB transcripts were sequenced because the isolated RNA had all been reverse transcribed beforehand. Libraries were prepared by immunoSEQ multiplex PCR; TCRdb keeps only in-frame clonotypes and omits some of them. The sample contains a few hundred thousand clones, around 13% of which appear only once. Each donor gave one heparinised blood draw averaging roughly 120 mL. The TCR was taken from a man between 18 and 29 years old in good health. The specimen was naive CD4+ T cells from blood.

The CDR3 DNA reads as TGTGCCAGCAGCTTAGACGGAGGGACCTACGAGCAGTACTTC. Its protein product is CASSLDGGTYEQYF. The chain links TRBV7-9 to TRBJ2-7; tentative D call: TRBD2 (6 bases). Germline CDR1 SEHNR, CDR2 FQNEAQ (reference sequence). The CDR3 sequence is 14 residues long. Trimming took 1 base from V and 2 from J, leaving 9 bases between them.